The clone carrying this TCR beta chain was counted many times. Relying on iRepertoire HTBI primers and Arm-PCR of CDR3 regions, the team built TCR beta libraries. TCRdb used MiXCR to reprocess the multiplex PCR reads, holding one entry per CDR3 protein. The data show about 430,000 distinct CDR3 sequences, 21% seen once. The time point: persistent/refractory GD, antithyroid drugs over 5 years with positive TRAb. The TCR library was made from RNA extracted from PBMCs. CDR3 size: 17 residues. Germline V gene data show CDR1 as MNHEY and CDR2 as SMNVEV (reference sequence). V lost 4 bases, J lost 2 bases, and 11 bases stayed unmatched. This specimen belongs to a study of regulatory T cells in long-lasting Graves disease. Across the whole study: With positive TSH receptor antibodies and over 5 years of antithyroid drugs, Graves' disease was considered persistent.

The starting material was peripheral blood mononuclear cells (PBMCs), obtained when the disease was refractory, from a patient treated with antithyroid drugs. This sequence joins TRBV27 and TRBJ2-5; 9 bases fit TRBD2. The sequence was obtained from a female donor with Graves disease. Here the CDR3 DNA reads TGTGCCAGCAGTTCGTTCCCGGCGGGAGGGTTACAAGAGACCCAGTACTTC. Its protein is CASSSFPAGGLQETQYF.